This TCR beta chain was sequenced in a study of T cells in tuberculosis. The CDR3 is 14 amino acids. In germline, CDR1 is SGHAT, CDR2 FQDESV (reference sequence). The junction had 3 bases not matched to a gene; V was cut back by 4 bases and J by 0 bases. After thawing and overnight rest, PBMC were stained with GMM-loaded CD1B tetramer, viability dye and anti-CD3 for sorting. The lipid loaded on the CD1B tetramers was C32 glucose monomycolate from Rhodococcus equi. The protocol was immunoSEQ multiplex PCR, while the TCRdb copy is restricted to in-frame clones and leaves out a portion. In the table there are more than 70,000 clones, about nine tenths of which are singletons.

The source is an adult woman with latent tuberculosis. V and J are TRBV11-1 and TRBJ2-7; 7 bases align to TRBD1. Source material: CD1b-GMM tetramer-negative cells sorted from PBMCs. CDR3 sequence: CASSYGTVSYEQYF. The CDR3 bases are TGTGCCAGCAGCTACGGGACAGTCTCCTACGAGCAGTACTTC.